These 2 T cell receptor beta chains came from one sample sequenced in a study of T cells in localized non-small cell lung cancer. The protocol was immunoSEQ multiplex PCR, while the TCRdb copy is restricted to in-frame clones and leaves out a portion. The table lists 45,000 to 60,000 clones, 86% of them singletons. The source material was peripheral blood, sampled before any cancer treatment. The receptors here all came from a woman aged 35 to 75 with stage I lung adenocarcinoma.

The J gene is TRBJ2-4, the V gene TRBV10-3, with D unresolved. This CDR3 has 13 residues. The germline gives CDR1 ENHRY, CDR2 SYGVKD. The V end was cut by 3 bases, the J end by 1 base, with 4 bases between. The CDR3 region has the DNA TGTGCCATCAGTGAAGGGGCCAAAAACATTCAGTACTTC. Its protein is CAISEGAKNIQYF.

This clone appeared a few times. This chain joins TRBV7-2 and TRBJ1-6; D gene unclear. Trimming pared 5 bases from V and 6 bases from J, leaving 17 bases between. Germline V gene lookup returns CDR1 SGHTA and CDR2 FQGNSA. The CDR3 contains 16 residues. CDR3 protein: CASSTQSARTNSPLHF. Written as DNA, the CDR3 is TGTGCCAGCAGCACCCAATCCGCTCGGACTAATTCACCCCTCCACTTT. The variable domain in full, completed from reference TRBV7-2 and TRBJ1-6, reads GAGVSQSPSNKVTEKGKDVELRCDPISGHTALYWYRQSLGQGLEFLIYFQGNSAPDKSGLPSDRFSAERTGGSVSTLTIQRTQQEDSAVYLCASSTQSARTNSPLHFGNGTRLTVT.